The subject of this entry is one TCR beta chain. In the original processing: Amplification of reference gene primers provided the estimated nucleated cell counts. Profiling relied on immunoSEQ multiplex PCR, and the TCRdb table lists in-frame clones only, not all of them. V and J calls and clone size are those listed in that table; D and trimming were worked out from the DNA. Of fewer than 65,000 clones in the sample, approximately 87% were seen once. The data stem from a study of blood T cell repertoires in COVID-19. Study-wide background: Donors in the United States, Italy and Spain gave samples during acute or convalescent COVID-19. PBMCs, B-cell-depleted T cells, or T cells provided the cDNA or gDNA that made up the material.

This sequence originates from a man between 60 and 75 years old with acute or convalescent COVID-19. Source material: peripheral blood.

CDR3 nucleotide sequence: TGTGCCAGCAGCTTAGGGGGGGACCTCTCCTACAATGAGCAGTTCTTC. Amino acids: CASSLGGDLSYNEQFF. The J gene is TRBJ2-1, the V gene TRBV7-6; tentative D call: TRBD2 (6 bases). Germline V gene data show CDR1 as SGHVS and CDR2 as FNYEAQ. The CDR3 covers 16 residues. V gave up 1 base and J gave up 0 bases, with 10 bases separating them.